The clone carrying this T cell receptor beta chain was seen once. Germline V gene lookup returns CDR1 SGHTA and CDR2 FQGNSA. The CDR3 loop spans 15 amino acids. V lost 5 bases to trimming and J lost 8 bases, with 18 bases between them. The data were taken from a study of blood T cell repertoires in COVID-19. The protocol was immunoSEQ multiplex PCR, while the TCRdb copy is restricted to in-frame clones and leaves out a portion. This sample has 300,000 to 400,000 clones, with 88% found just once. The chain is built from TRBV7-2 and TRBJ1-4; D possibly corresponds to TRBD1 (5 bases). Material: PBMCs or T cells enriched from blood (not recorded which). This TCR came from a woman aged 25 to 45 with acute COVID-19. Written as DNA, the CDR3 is TGTGCCAGCAGCGAGACTCGGGGGTCAGGGGAAAAACTGTTTTTT. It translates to CASSETRGSGEKLFF.